This T cell receptor (beta chain) emerged from a study of T cell responses to AZD1222 COVID-19 vaccine (dated by TCRdb to about 2021). In terms of the full investigation: AZD1222 recipients with second doses at about 4 weeks or about 12 weeks were pooled, because spike-specific TCR depth and breadth did not differ between schedules. A total of about 230 trial participants underwent TCR sequencing, of whom roughly 210 received two doses of AZD1222 and about 26 received two doses of the MenACWY control vaccine. Trial participants were enrolled by age into 18-55, 56-69 and 70-plus year subgroups, with roughly 150, 30 and 60 TCR-sequenced participants respectively. General findings and caveats noted by the study authors: In the small 56-69-year group, the increase in depth fell short of significance, most likely because of low power. Vaccine-associated CD4 TCRs spanned the whole spike protein, with dominant responses in regions 160-218 and 743-854. Because no day 14 peak-response samples were available, repertoires were characterized only after the peak T cell response. Nearly half of unique spike-specific TCRs reportedly recognized epitopes outside regions mutated in the B.1.351 and B.1.1.7 variants. Participants were mostly white British and included more females than males, and it was suggested by the authors that clonal diversity may have been underestimated. Conclusions about previously exposed vaccinees are limited, since just 6 or 7 AZD1222 recipients were seropositive for SARS-CoV-2 at baseline. After two AZD1222 doses, spike-specific TCR breadth and depth were significantly higher than at day 0 and than in MenACWY recipients.

The CDR3, cysteine through phenylalanine, is 14 amino acids long. Only the CDR3 DNA is retained, 42 bases long and in frame from the first base. Germline trimming: 5 bases from V, 4 bases from J; junction bases outside gene matches: 8. The germline V gene supplies CDR1 SQVTM and CDR2 ANQGSEA. The CDR3 regions of human TCRbeta chains were analyzed by immunosequencing. Per the original workflow: Repertoire TCRs were checked for matches against a reference library of SARS-CoV-2-specific TCRs that had been generated using the MIRA antigen-specificity platform. Breadth meant the fraction of unique TCRs that were SARS-CoV-2-associated, whereas depth meant the fraction of total T cells that were SARS-CoV-2-associated. Using the MIRA data, each spike-specific TCR was assigned both to the spike region to which the TCR was reactive and to a CD4 or CD8 class. Log10-transformed breadth and depth values were compared by one-way ANOVA with Sidak's multiple comparisons tests. TCRdb's version of the immuneACCESS table is confined to in-frame rearrangements and falls short of the full clone set. An unresolved V gene accounts for under half of the shortfall where checked; the remainder is of unknown origin. V, J and clone size reflect that table, while D and trimming were determined from the DNA. The sample table contains some 63,000 clones; only one count was recorded for more than 65% of them. Approximately 20% of the sample rests with the top ten.

Regarding this clone: It has no known antigen specificity. Qualities for individual bases were not recorded, and no much larger clone is one base off.

The time point label of this sample denotes: baseline before first vaccination. Samples from vaccinated people were obtained from the UK trials COV001 and COV002, which included a single-blind randomized controlled phase 2/3 trial of AZD1222 (ChAdOx1 nCoV-19) in healthy adults. For TCRbeta chain sequencing, PBMC samples from trial participants were taken at day 0 and at day 28 after the second dose. The rearrangement joined TRBV29-1 to TRBJ1-1, and 9 bases in between align with TRBD1. The source was peripheral blood, collected on day 0 of AZD1222 vaccination. This clonotype originated in an adult in good health. This receptor has the CDR3 CSVPGQGGGTEAFF. The DNA sequence is as follows: TGCAGCGTTCCGGGACAGGGAGGGGGCACTGAAGCTTTCTTT.